This T cell receptor beta chain was profiled in a study of blood T cells in healthy people across ages. Study information: Template switching recovered approximately one barcoded beta molecule for every two T cells. Study-level points and caveats: Since the PBMCs were unsorted, naive and antigen-experienced cells could not be conclusively compared. Strong correlation was found linking TCR beta diversity to naive T cell percentage. Donor CMV infection status was unknown, possibly confounding age-related changes in expanded clonotypes.

From germline, CDR1 is SGHVS and CDR2 FQNEAQ. V was clipped by 3 bases and J by 0 bases; unmatched bases: 5. This CDR3 spans 15 amino acids. About this clonotype: Its target is not known.

The authors ran a second PCR of about 6 to 12 cycles using a sample-barcoded 5' primer and a J-beta primer mix. TCRdb called the 5' RACE reads again in MiXCR, with one record for every CDR3 protein. The sample contains over 600,000 distinct CDR3 sequences, 40% to 45% of which appear only once. The source is a man older than 75 in good health. Sequenced: blood. V is TRBV7-8 and J is TRBJ2-7; TRBD2 aligns across 7 bases. Written as DNA, the CDR3 is TGTGCCAGCAGCTTCCCAGCGGGGCGCTCCTACGAGCAGTACTTC. As protein: CASSFPAGRSYEQYF.